The source of this T cell receptor beta chain is a study of cytomegalovirus exposure and HLA in healthy donors (dated by TCRdb to the late 2010s). About the study as a whole: An earlier analysis of some 600 of the donors reported 276 Gb of sequence data and around 110 million unique TCR beta sequences obtained from some 170 million T cells. Of the 300 to 450 genotyped donors, 81% were placed in the genetic ancestry cluster associated with self-reported Caucasian donors. Rather than drawing on any new phenotypic data, the later analysis identified candidate immune exposures from TCR beta sequences and the way those sequences occurred across donors. The aim of the study was to test whether cataloging public T cell receptors could identify signatures of past pathogen exposure. HLA typing covered class I and class II loci at four-digit resolution. Four or five DR-DQ haplotypes were treated as single units for association and clustering because of strong linkage in the cohort. Besides the first cohort of approximately 670 subjects, a separate validation cohort made up of roughly 120 different subjects was used. A later analysis re-analyzed previously published TCR beta repertoires from 500 to 700 donors and added high-resolution HLA genotyping to study TCR occurrence patterns. The study used immunosequencing to profile the T cell repertoires of several hundred subjects and linked those repertoires to cytomegalovirus serostatus. The number of donors typed differed by locus, with 629-630 for A, B, C, DRB1 and DQB1, around 520 for DQA1, 600 to 610 for DPA1, and some 440 for DPB1. Genome-wide SNP genotypes for about 55% of the roughly 670 donors were used in a later genetic analysis, which treated that subset as a discovery cohort. Across approximately 400 genotyped donors of the cohort, an average of about 250,000 unique TCR beta nucleotide sequences per donor were sequenced, and approximately 17% of those sequences were non-productive. All discovery cohort repertoires had been generated using a single sequencing platform. In an earlier analysis of 587 of the donors, high-throughput TCR beta sequencing was used to judge whether each TCR beta V gene segment behaved as functional or pseudogenic. High-throughput TCR immunosequencing, statistical association of individual TCRs with disease status, and machine learning were combined to predict cytomegalovirus infection status. Donor age, sex, ethnicity and CMV serostatus were compiled together with the repertoire data. Approximately 300 gigabases of sequencing data and approximately 91 million unique TCR sequences made up an early release that covered several hundred HLA-typed donors. What the authors observed across the whole study: In a later genetic analysis, fewer N-insertions in productive TCRs were reported among donors in an Asian-associated ancestry cluster than the roughly 670-donor mean. Because the 87-base-pair reads could not distinguish some IMGT-functional V segments, including TRBV6-2 and TRBV6-3, those segments were excluded. A total of fewer than 200 TCR beta chains were listed by the study as associated with cytomegalovirus. While some public TCRs were present in many individuals, most TCR sequences turned up only very rarely across donors. Three of the identified cytomegalovirus-associated TCR beta chains were confirmed in vitro to be specific for cytomegalovirus antigens. Presence/absence analyses assumed roughly uniform sequencing depth across donors, an assumption that may not hold. Because counts were too low, some 16 rarely observed V segments, including chromosome 9 orphons, were excluded from the earlier analysis of some 590 of the donors. In a later analysis, about 17,000 TCR beta sequences were associated with specific HLA alleles at a false discovery rate of 0.05. Because some donors lacked HLA typing at each locus, the association tests relied only on the typed subset. The only immune exposure information available for the cohort was CMV serostatus. Only TCR beta chains were sequenced in this cohort, and the absence of alpha or paired-chain data limited detectable features. According to a later analysis, parvovirus B19, influenza, CMV and Epstein-Barr virus appeared linked to several top co-occurrence clusters. According to a later analysis, most CMV-associated TCR beta chains appeared to be HLA-restricted, and the HLA associations seemed to be driven largely by CMV exposure. Broadly in line with IMGT annotations, most TCR beta V segments showed up in productive rearrangements about 87% or about 30% of the time in an earlier analysis of around 600 of the donors. Linkage disequilibrium might explain the correlated functional status among segregating V segments, but an unknown experimental factor could not be excluded. According to the authors, the approach could potentially be generalized to other disease states and immunological phenotypes. In a later analysis, TCR association rates were found to vary across HLA loci, with the most associated TCRs seen for DRB1 alleles and the fewest for HLA-C alleles. In a later analysis, HLA-associated TCR beta chains showed more clonal expansion and lower generation probabilities than non-associated chains that were equally common. A later genetic analysis associated a missense DCLRE1C variant with V-gene and J-gene trimming of TCR beta chains, and an independent cohort replicated the association. When HLA alleles, especially DR and DQ, strongly co-occurred, TCR associations were difficult to assign to individual alleles. Cytomegalovirus status was reported to be diagnosed by the classifier with high specificity and sensitivity in both the original and validation cohorts. The sequencing pipeline was judged likely to have produced a cluster of highly shared sequence variants as a technical artifact. A further reported finding was that TCR beta sequences accurately predicted the HLA-A and HLA-B alleles for most subjects in the first cohort.

With regard to this clone: Its antigen is currently not known. One base away there is no much larger clone; base qualities are not given.

V is cut by 5 bases and J by 0 bases, and the space between the germline ends is 8 bases. According to the germline V gene, CDR1 reads MDHEN and CDR2 reads SYDVKM. The CDR3 sequence holds 14 residues, the cysteine and phenylalanine included. The retained sequence is limited to the CDR3, 42 bases, with the frame set at the first base. The cohort comprised more than 550 healthy bone marrow donors. At the time of sampling, all cohort members were nominally healthy, though unrecorded immune exposures were likely present. The donor tested CMV seropositive and was one of the 289 seropositive cohort members. Each donor provided a peripheral blood sample, and peripheral blood mononuclear cells were used for TCR beta sequencing. Genomic DNA was extracted from the blood cell samples with the Qiagen DNeasy Blood Extraction Kit. Library creation used the immunoSEQ multiplex PCR assay. For the multiplex PCR, a mixture combining 60 forward primers for TCR Vbeta segments and 13 reverse primers for TCR Jbeta segments was used. A multiplex PCR assay on genomic DNA amplified the CDR3 region of rearranged TCR beta genes. On the Illumina HiSeq System, the amplified TCR beta libraries were sequenced as 87-base-pair reads. Under the source paper's analysis protocol: Across the 670 or so repertoires, a later analysis counted 75 million to 90 million unique TCR beta chains, some 11 million of which were shared by at least two donors. A nearest-neighbor algorithm error-corrected the raw reads and collapsed the reads into unique sequences, merging closely related sequences to remove PCR and sequencing errors. To assign V, D and J gene segments, CDR3 sequences were aligned to IMGT reference sequences. Each retained sequence needed at least a six-nucleotide match to both a V gene segment and a J gene segment. Rearrangements were called productive when the CDR3 lacked stop codons and stayed in frame with V and J; all others were non-productive. Following IMGT convention, CDR3 was defined as the stretch from the second conserved V-encoded cysteine up to the conserved J-encoded phenylalanine. The earlier analysis of roughly 590 of the donors excluded sequences that lacked an unambiguous match to a single V gene segment. An earlier analysis of about 600 of the donors called V segments functional above 56.7% productive rearrangements and segregating when the between-donor standard deviation exceeded 5%. A statistical classification framework was developed to diagnose cytomegalovirus status using the catalog of TCR beta chain sequences. In a later analysis, V and J genes were assigned by comparing TCR nucleotide sequences against IMGT/GENE-DB human TR gene sequences. Using the TCRdist pipeline, a later analysis assigned CDR3 sequences along with most-parsimonious VDJ recombination scenarios. In a later analysis, each TCR beta chain was defined by its CDR3 amino acid sequence together with its V-gene family, and reads without a unique V-gene family were excluded. In a later analysis, fewer than 600 highly shared, low-generation-probability nucleotide sequences were removed to address suspected cross-contamination and a sequencing artifact. A later analysis calculated a clonal expansion index for each public chain from normalized within-repertoire ranks of inferred template counts. A later analysis computed generation probabilities with a VDJ recombination model fitted to out-of-frame rearrangements, and checked the results against IGoR. In a later analysis, TCR-TCR, TCR-HLA and TCR-CMV co-occurrence was scored with hypergeometric tests, and a repertoire-size bias correction was applied to TCR pairs. False discovery rates were estimated in a later analysis by permuting HLA or CMV assignments 20 times. In a later analysis, co-occurring TCRs were grouped using DBSCAN, and TCRdist sequence similarity was added for clustering within HLA-allele-positive subsets. Repertoires with fewer than 30,000 or more than 120,000 public chains, plus five repertoires with anomalous nucleotide sharing, were excluded from co-occurrence clustering. TCRdb limited this immuneACCESS table to in-frame rearrangements with V and J called. A share of clones is missing; checked studies link under half to unresolved V genes, and the rest is unexplained. V, J and clone size are taken as reported in that table, and D and trimming were inferred from the DNA itself. The sample table holds roughly 120,000 clones, of which about 66% were seen once. The ten largest clones represent over 1.5% of the sample.

Material for sequencing was PBMCs. This TCR came from a young man in good health and CMV-seropositive. Rearrangement joined TRBV28 to TRBJ1-3; the D gene is unclear. The DNA sequence reads TGTGCCAGCAGTCCCTGGGCCTCTGGAAACACCATATATTTT. Its protein is CASSPWASGNTIYF.